The 10 T cell receptor beta chains given below trace back to one sample, sequenced in a study of graft-versus-host responses after intestinal transplantation. Some clones are missing from TCRdb's copy, which holds only in-frame ones; the method was immunoSEQ multiplex PCR. The sample holds approximately 130,000 clones, around nine tenths seen once. These TCRs are of unknown antigen specificity. The sequenced sample was unstimulated CD4+ T cells sorted from spleen or lymph node cells, obtained before intestinal transplant. The source is a human donor who received an intestinal transplant.

The chain couples TRBV6-1 to TRBJ1-2; TRBD1 matches 8 bases. The V and J ends lost 10 bases and 4 bases, in that order; junction bases with no gene match: 14. The germline gives CDR1 MNHNS, CDR2 SASEGT. This CDR3 comprises 15 residues. CDR3 DNA: TGTGCCATTTCAGGGCCCGCGACAGGGGCCTATGGCTACACCTTC. It yields the protein CAISGPATGAYGYTF.

This sequence joins TRBV28 and TRBJ1-3, with 8 bases fitting TRBD1. Germline CDR1 and CDR2: MDHEN and SYDVKM. The CDR3 runs to 14 residues. Trimming cost V 6 bases and J 4 bases; bases outside gene matches: 5. The CDR3 sequence: CASSLDRAGNTIYF. CDR3 sequence (DNA): TGTGCCAGCAGCCTGGACAGGGCGGGAAACACCATATATTTT.

The chain combines TRBV27 with TRBJ1-6, with 11 nucleotides matching TRBD1. The germline CDR1 and CDR2 sequences are MNHEY and SMNVEV (reference sequence). V lost 0 bases, J lost 14 bases, and 9 bases stayed unmatched. The CDR3 length is 16 residues. The chain's CDR3 is CASSLSLDRGLGALHF. The CDR3, as DNA: TGTGCCAGCAGTTTATCCCTGGACAGGGGGCTCGGAGCCCTCCACTTT.

V is TRBV5-1 and J is TRBJ2-1, with D uncertain. The CDR3 runs 15 residues. Between the trimmed V and J ends, which lost 0 bases and 5 bases, there was a span of 12 bases. Looked up from germline, CDR1 is SGHRS and CDR2 is YFSETQ. The CDR3 here is CASSLAGRMDNEQFF. CDR3 nucleotide sequence: TGCGCCAGCAGCTTGGCGGGCAGGATGGACAATGAGCAGTTCTTC.

The chain has TRBV5-1 and TRBJ2-3; 7 nucleotides agree with TRBD1. This CDR3 spans 15 amino acids. V shed 3 bases, J shed 3 bases, and the junction held 7 bases outside the gene matches. CDR1 is SGHRS, CDR2 YFSETQ, per germline. The DNA of the CDR3 is TGCGCCAGCAGCTGGACAGGCGTGGGGACAGATACGCAGTATTTT. This encodes CASSWTGVGTDTQYF.

This rearrangement joins TRBV5-6 to TRBJ1-5; maybe TRBD1 (5 bases). Looked up from germline, CDR1 is SGHDT and CDR2 is YYEEEE. The CDR3 covers 13 residues. Deletions cut 3 bases from V and 2 bases from J, with 6 bases between. This CDR3 is CASSSGGNQPQHF. In DNA form, the CDR3 reads TGTGCCAGCAGCTCGGGGGGCAATCAGCCCCAGCATTTT.

The chain is built from TRBV29-1 and TRBJ2-3; the D gene is possibly TRBD1 (7 bases). Trimming cost V 6 bases and J 1 base, with 20 bases left between them. This CDR3 is built from 16 residues. CDR1 SQVTM and CDR2 ANQGSEA come from the germline V gene. For the CDR3, the DNA is TGCAGCGTCGACGGAGGGACAGCTACCCGCACAGATACGCAGTATTTT. The encoded protein is CSVDGGTATRTDTQYF.

This rearrangement joins TRBV18 to TRBJ2-5; D call uncertain. The germline V gene encodes CDR1 KGHSH and CDR2 LQKENI. The CDR3 length is 16 residues. Trimming stripped 0 bases from V and 1 base from J, with 12 bases between. The CDR3: CASSPPVSAPQETQYF. The CDR3 nucleotides are TGTGCCAGCTCACCACCGGTATCCGCCCCCCAAGAGACCCAGTACTTC.

This clone has more than one count but fewer than ten. V is TRBV5-4 and J is TRBJ2-7; D could derive from TRBD1 or TRBD2 (5 bases each). This CDR3 spans 12 amino acids. V lost 2 bases to trimming and J lost 5 bases, with 8 bases between them. Germline V gene sequence: CDR1 SGHNT, CDR2 YYREEE (reference sequence). CDR3 coding DNA: TGTGCCAGCAGCTTCTGGGACCACGAGCAGTACTTC. The encoded protein is CASSFWDHEQYF.

The genes are TRBV11-3 and TRBJ2-5; tentative D call: TRBD1 (5 bases). V shed 1 base and J shed 5 bases, with 8 bases lying between them. In germline, CDR1 is SGHNT, CDR2 YENEEA. The CDR3 is made up of 13 amino acids. DNA for the CDR3: TGTGCCAGCAGCTTAGTTAAGGGGGAGACCCAGTACTTC. It specifies CASSLVKGETQYF. Variable domain in full (rest from reference TRBV11-3 and TRBJ2-5): EAGVVQSPRYKIIEKKQPVAFWCNPISGHNTLYWYLQNLGQGPELLIRYENEEAVDDSQLPKDRFSAERLKGVDSTLKIQPAELGDSAVYLCASSLVKGETQYFGPGTRLLVL.